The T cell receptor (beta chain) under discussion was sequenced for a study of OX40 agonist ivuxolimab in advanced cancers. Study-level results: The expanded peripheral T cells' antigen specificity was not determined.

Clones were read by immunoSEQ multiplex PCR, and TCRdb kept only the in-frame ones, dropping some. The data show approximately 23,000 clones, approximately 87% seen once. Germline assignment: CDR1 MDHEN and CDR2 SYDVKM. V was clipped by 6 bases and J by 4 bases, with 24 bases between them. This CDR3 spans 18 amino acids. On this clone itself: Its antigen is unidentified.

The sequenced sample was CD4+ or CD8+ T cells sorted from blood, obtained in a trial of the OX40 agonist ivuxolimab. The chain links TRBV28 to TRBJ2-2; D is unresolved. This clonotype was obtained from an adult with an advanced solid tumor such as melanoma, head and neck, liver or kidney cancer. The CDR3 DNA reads TGTGCCAGCAGCCCCTCCGGCGCCCTCAGGTTTCCCACCGGGGAGCTGTTTTTT. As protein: CASSPSGALRFPTGELFF.